The 28 T cell receptor beta chains below come from one sample, sequenced in a study of T-cell reconstitution after alpha-beta-depleted transplantation in children. A TCRbeta library incorporating unique molecular identifiers was prepared. TCRdb itself ran the PCR reads through MiXCR, one entry per CDR3 protein. This table holds 170,000 or so distinct CDR3 sequences, around 7% found once. This specimen consisted of PBMCs from the stem cell graft donor, obtained from the stem cell graft. All receptors come from a human donor who donated a stem cell graft to a child with Wiskott-Aldrich syndrome.

This clonotype was seen many times. The chain recombines TRBV15 with TRBJ2-6, with no clear D. Germline V gene lookup returns CDR1 LNHNV and CDR2 YYDKDF (reference sequence). V shed 0 bases and J shed 0 bases, with 3 bases lying between them. CDR3 length equals 15 residues. The CDR3 loop reads CATSRESSGANVLTF. In DNA, the CDR3 is TGTGCCACCAGCAGAGAATCCTCTGGGGCCAACGTCCTGACTTTC.

This clonotype was detected ten times or more. V gene TRBV12-3 or TRBV12-4 combines with J gene TRBJ2-5; no reliable D call. There are 13 residues in the CDR3. V lost 3 bases and J lost 2, with 7 bases in between. The CDR3 DNA follows: TGTGCCAGCAGTTTCAGAAATCAAGAGACCCAGTACTTC. It translates to CASSFRNQETQYF.

This sequence joins TRBV7-2 and TRBJ2-5; unclear D gene. Germline V CDR1 and CDR2: SGHTA, FQGNSA. The CDR3 length is 13 residues. V dropped 6 bases and J dropped 7 bases, with 15 bases sitting between them. CDR3 sequence (DNA): TGTGCCAGCAGAGGCGGTACGTTGAGGACCCAGTACTTC. Residues: CASRGGTLRTQYF.

This clonotype appeared many times. V is TRBV11-2 and J is TRBJ2-5, with D possibly being TRBD2 (6 bases). Germline V CDR1 and CDR2: SGHAT, FQNNGV. The CDR3 loop spans 13 amino acids. The V gene lost 6 bases and the J gene lost 5 bases, with 13 bases spanning the gap. This CDR3 reads CASSRDFGETQYF. The CDR3 region has the DNA TGTGCCAGCAGTCGGGACTTCGGGGAGACCCAGTACTTC.

This clonotype was recorded at least ten times. V gene TRBV12-3 or TRBV12-4 combines with J gene TRBJ1-5; D ambiguous. The CDR3 consists of 14 residues. V was trimmed by 5 bases and J by 2 bases, leaving 10 bases between them. CDR3 residues: CASSLQEGNQPQHF. The CDR3 nucleotides are TGTGCCAGCAGTCTGCAGGAGGGCAATCAGCCCCAGCATTTT.

This clonotype was found a few times. The chain is built from TRBV27 and TRBJ1-6; 9 positions agree with TRBD1. Trimming took 7 bases from V and 4 from J; bases not matched to a gene: 5. The CDR3 spans 15 residues. Germline CDR1 MNHEY, CDR2 SMNVEV (reference sequence). This CDR3 reads CASTRGQGYNSPLHF. CDR3 sequence (DNA): TGTGCCAGCACCCGGGGACAGGGTTATAATTCACCCCTCCACTTT.

The table lists this clonotype with a few counts. The chain joins TRBV13 to TRBJ2-1; 7 nucleotides match TRBD1. The CDR3 is 12 residues long. Unmatched junction bases numbered 3, after V lost 4 bases and J lost 9 bases. Germline-derived CDR1 and CDR2 are PRHDT and FYEKMQ (reference sequence). The CDR3 region has the DNA TGTGCCAGCAGCTCGACAGGGCTTGAGCAGTTCTTC. Protein sequence: CASSSTGLEQFF.

The genes are TRBV30 and TRBJ2-7; 9 bases agree with TRBD2. With 3 bases clipped from V and 7 bases from J, the junction kept 10 bases outside the gene matches. The CDR3 runs 14 residues. CDR1 is GTSNPN and CDR2 is SVGIG in the germline V gene (reference sequence). The CDR3 is CAWSQAGGFLEQYF. The CDR3 DNA reads as TGTGCCTGGAGCCAAGCGGGAGGTTTCCTGGAGCAGTACTTC.

This clonotype was seen at least ten times. The rearrangement joins TRBV5-1 to TRBJ2-1; TRBD2 aligns across 13 bases. J gave up 4 bases and V 4 bases, and 8 bases lay outside the gene matches. Germline V gives CDR1 SGHRS, CDR2 YFSETQ. The CDR3 runs to 17 residues. Here the CDR3 reads CASSTGLAGALYNEQFF. CDR3 sequence (DNA): TGCGCCAGCAGCACCGGACTAGCGGGGGCGTTATACAATGAGCAGTTCTTC.

This clonotype was found many times. The chain carries TRBV5-1 and TRBJ2-5; D unclear. V was shortened by 4 bases and J by 1 base, with 5 bases between the two germline ends. From germline, CDR1 is SGHRS and CDR2 YFSETQ. The CDR3 sequence is 12 residues long. CDR3 DNA: TGCGCCAGCAGCCTAACCCAAGAGACCCAGTACTTC. Its protein is CASSLTQETQYF.

There are many counts of this clonotype. V and J are TRBV28 and TRBJ2-5, with D perhaps TRBD1 or TRBD2 (5 bases each). Germline CDR1 reads MDHEN; CDR2 reads SYDVKM. The CDR3 is 16 residues long. Trimming stripped 4 bases from V and 2 bases from J, with 17 bases between. Here the CDR3 DNA reads TGTGCCAGCAGTTCACCCGGGACCAACTTTCAAGAGACCCAGTACTTC. This codes for CASSSPGTNFQETQYF.

This clonotype was counted many times. V and J are TRBV20-1 and TRBJ1-2; 9 bases agree with TRBD1. The CDR3 has 15 residues. The V and J ends lost 6 bases and 4 bases, in that order; junction bases with no gene match: 12. Germline V gives CDR1 DFQATT, CDR2 SNEGSKA (reference sequence). DNA for the CDR3: TGCAGTGCGGCGGATAGGACAGGGGACGGCTATGGCTACACCTTC. Protein product: CSAADRTGDGYGYTF.

This clonotype appeared many times. The J gene is TRBJ2-3, the V gene TRBV20-1; D gene unclear. This CDR3 has 14 amino acids. Germline V gives CDR1 DFQATT, CDR2 SNEGSKA (reference sequence). Trimming removed 2 bases from V and 2 bases from J, with 11 bases in between. CDR3 amino acids: CSARRLVFTDTQYF. CDR3 DNA: TGCAGTGCTAGAAGGCTCGTATTCACAGATACGCAGTATTTT.

In this sample, this clonotype turned up a few times. The chain employs TRBV5-1 and TRBJ2-7; D may be TRBD1 (6 bases). CDR3 size: 14 residues. Germline CDR1 reads SGHRS; CDR2 reads YFSETQ. V was shortened by 4 bases and J by 6 bases, with 17 bases between the two germline ends. DNA of the CDR3: TGCGCCAGCAGCGAAGGGACATATTTCGGCGAGCAGTACTTC. Its protein is CASSEGTYFGEQYF.

This clonotype showed up many times. The chain's CDR3 is CASSPISDRYNEQFF. The CDR3 bases are TGTGCCAGCAGCCCCATTTCGGACAGGTACAATGAGCAGTTCTTC. The chain couples TRBV5-6 to TRBJ2-1; the match to TRBD1 covers 7 bases. This CDR3 has 15 residues. Trimming cost V 4 bases and J 4 bases; bases outside gene matches: 8. Germline loops: CDR1 SGHDT, CDR2 YYEEEE.

This clonotype has a count of ten or more. The chain joins TRBV7-2 to TRBJ2-5; 8 bases map to TRBD1. The germline CDR1 and CDR2 sequences are SGHTA and FQGNSA. The CDR3 totals 15 residues. V shed 1 base, J shed 5 bases, and the junction held 6 bases outside the gene matches. The CDR3 coding sequence is TGTGCCAGCAGCTTAGATGGACAGGGCTTCGAGACCCAGTACTTC. It codes for CASSLDGQGFETQYF.

Many counts were recorded for this clonotype. The J gene is TRBJ2-3, the V gene TRBV9; maybe TRBD2 (6 bases). The CDR3 length is 15 residues. In germline, CDR1 is SGDLS, CDR2 YYNGEE. Deletions cut 3 bases from V and 3 bases from J, with 14 bases between. As DNA, the CDR3 is TGTGCCAGCAGCGGGGTGACTAGATCAACAGATACGCAGTATTTT. This encodes CASSGVTRSTDTQYF.

The chain combines TRBV5-1 with TRBJ2-4; 10 nucleotides align to TRBD2. This CDR3 is built from 16 residues. Per germline, CDR1 SGHRS and CDR2 YFSETQ. The V gene end was trimmed by 0 bases and the J gene end by 6 bases; junction bases not matched to a gene: 6. The CDR3 here is CASSLEAGGPRNIQYF. The CDR3 nucleotides read TGCGCCAGCAGCTTGGAAGCGGGGGGGCCCAGAAACATTCAGTACTTC.

The sample holds many counts of this clonotype. CDR3 protein: CASSQELTHSQNEQFF. DNA of the CDR3: TGCGCCAGCAGCCAAGAATTGACTCATTCGCAGAATGAGCAGTTCTTC. The chain joins TRBV4-3 to TRBJ2-1; D ambiguous. The CDR3 length is 16 residues. The germline gives CDR1 LGHNA, CDR2 YSLEER. V was cut by 0 bases and J by 7 bases, with 16 bases left in between.

This clonotype was seen at least ten times. This chain uses TRBV28 with TRBJ1-1; possible D gene TRBD1, 5 bases. The CDR3 covers 16 residues. The ends were cut back, 6 bases at V and 0 bases at J, with 17 bases in the middle. Germline loops: CDR1 MDHEN, CDR2 SYDVKM. The CDR3 loop reads CASRPRTWAMNTEAFF. In nucleotides, the CDR3 is TGTGCCAGCAGACCCCGGACATGGGCGATGAACACTGAAGCTTTCTTT.

This clonotype has at least ten counts. The CDR3 loop reads CATSRDPNSNQPQHF. CDR3 DNA sequence: TGTGCCACCAGCAGAGATCCCAATAGCAATCAGCCCCAGCATTTT. The chain uses TRBV15 and TRBJ1-5, with D unresolved. CDR1 is LNHNV, CDR2 YYDKDF, per germline (reference sequence). V lost 0 bases and J lost 0, with 6 bases in between. This CDR3 has 15 amino acids.

Ten or more counts support this clonotype. The chain links TRBV27 to TRBJ2-7; 8 bases map to TRBD1. The CDR3 spans 14 residues. CDR1 and CDR2 from the germline V gene are MNHEY and SMNVEV (reference sequence). With V trimmed by 8 bases and J by 1 base, 7 bases remained unmatched. For the CDR3, the DNA is TGTGCCAGCGCTGACAGGGGCCTATCCTACGAGCAGTACTTC. Protein sequence: CASADRGLSYEQYF.

The gene calls are TRBV7-7 and TRBJ2-2; the match to TRBD1 covers 9 bases. Germline CDR1 and CDR2: SSHAT and FNYEAQ (reference sequence). The CDR3 sequence is 15 residues long. Trimming at V came to 5 bases and at J to 6 bases, leaving 7 bases not matched to a gene. As DNA, the CDR3 is TGTGCCAGCAGCCCCGGGACAGGGAAAGCCGGGGAGCTGTTTTTT. It specifies CASSPGTGKAGELFF. The full variable domain, with the rest looked up from reference TRBV7-7 and TRBJ2-2, is GAGVSQSPRYKVTKRGQDVTLRCDPISSHATLYWYQQALGQGPEFLTYFNYEAQPDKSGLPSDRFSAERPEGSISTLTIQRTEQRDSAMYRCASSPGTGKAGELFFGEGSRLTVL.

J is TRBJ1-5 and V is TRBV30, with D tentatively TRBD1 (6 bases). CDR3 length: 13 amino acids. The germline V gene has CDR1 GTSNPN and CDR2 SVGIG (reference sequence). The germline V and J ends were trimmed by 3 bases and 6 bases, with 12 bases remaining between them. CDR3 DNA: TGTGCCTGGAGCCGCCAGGGGAGTCAGCCCCAGCATTTT. It translates to CAWSRQGSQPQHF.

This clonotype was seen ten or more times. CDR3 DNA sequence: TGCGCCAGCAGCCCCGGGACAGGGGTTTCCTACGAGCAGTACTTC. Translation gives CASSPGTGVSYEQYF. This sequence joins TRBV5-1 and TRBJ2-7; 10 bases map to TRBD1. The CDR3 is made up of 15 amino acids. V lost 4 bases and J lost 1; bases outside the gene matches: 5. Germline V lookup: CDR1 SGHRS, CDR2 YFSETQ.

This clonotype was counted ten times or more. The chain links TRBV5-1 to TRBJ2-7, with 8 bases aligning to TRBD1. Trimming removed 4 bases from V and 5 bases from J; junction bases left unmatched: 5. The CDR3 covers 13 residues. The germline CDR1 and CDR2 sequences are SGHRS and YFSETQ. The CDR3 DNA is TGCGCCAGCAGCACCCAGGGGGCCAACGAGCAGTACTTC. Its translation: CASSTQGANEQYF.

At least ten counts were recorded for this clonotype. J is TRBJ2-5 and V is TRBV12-3 or TRBV12-4; 14 nucleotides line up with TRBD2. The CDR3 spans 17 residues. V lost 1 base and J lost 0; bases outside the gene matches: 1. The CDR3, as DNA: TGTGCCAGCAGTTTAGGGACTAGCGGGGGGTACCAAGAGACCCAGTACTTC. It is translated as CASSLGTSGGYQETQYF.

This clonotype was picked up many times. The gene calls are TRBV6-6 and TRBJ1-5, with D perhaps matching TRBD1 (5 bases). Germline V gene data show CDR1 as MNHNY and CDR2 as SVGAGI (reference sequence). V lost 8 bases, J lost 5 bases, and 13 bases lay in between. The CDR3 has 13 amino acids. CDR3 DNA sequence: TGTGCCAGCGGGAATCGGGGCCATCAGCCCCAGCATTTT. Residues: CASGNRGHQPQHF.